The 5 T cell receptor beta chains given below trace back to one sample, sequenced in a study of cytomegalovirus exposure and HLA in healthy donors listed by TCRdb under 2017. Library generation was performed with the immunoSEQ multiplex PCR assay. Imported from immuneACCESS, the table was reduced by TCRdb to in-frame sequences with V and J called. These copies leave out some clones; in studies compared against another copy, an unresolved V gene accounts for under half, and the cause of the remainder is not known. The sample yields over 200,000 clones; around 86% were counted once. Approximately 2% of the sample is in the top ten clones. The sample comprised PBMCs. The source of these receptors is a woman aged 18-35 years in good health and CMV-seropositive.

This sequence joins TRBV27 and TRBJ2-5; TRBD2 is a possible D gene (7 bases). Trimming shortened V by 7 bases and J by 2 bases, and 23 bases separated the two germline ends. The V gene's germline CDR1 is MNHEY and CDR2 SMNVEV (reference sequence). The length of the CDR3 is 17 residues. As DNA, the CDR3 is TGTGCCAGCAACCCCGGACAGTGGAGCGGGGTACAAGAGACCCAGTACTTC. Its protein is CASNPGQWSGVQETQYF.

The CDR3 DNA reads TGTGCCAGCAGTGGCAGGGGAAGGGGCAATCAGCCCCAGCATTTT. The encoded protein is CASSGRGRGNQPQHF. The J gene is TRBJ1-5, the V gene TRBV6-5; D possibly corresponds to TRBD1 (6 bases). The CDR3 runs to 15 residues. Germline-derived CDR1 and CDR2 are MNHEY and SVGAGI. V shed 5 bases and J shed 2 bases, with 13 bases lying between them.

The count of this clone is one. The chain combines TRBV27 with TRBJ2-4; 7 bases align to TRBD1. Germline CDR1 and CDR2: MNHEY and SMNVEV (reference sequence). J was trimmed by 0 bases and V by 5 bases; bases with no gene match: 7. The length of the CDR3 is 16 residues. CDR3 sequence reads: CASSPGDSVAKNIQYF. The CDR3 bases are TGTGCCAGCAGTCCCGGGGACAGCGTAGCCAAAAACATTCAGTACTTC.

The gene calls are TRBV28 and TRBJ1-5; 8 bases are a match to TRBD1. CDR3 length: 14 residues. Germline CDR1 and CDR2: MDHEN and SYDVKM. The V and J ends lost 4 bases and 4 bases, in that order; junction bases with no gene match: 3. CDR3 coding DNA: TGTGCCAGCAGTTGGGACAGGCGAAATCAGCCCCAGCATTTT. Protein sequence: CASSWDRRNQPQHF.

This clone was picked up one time. The chain uses TRBV7-8 and TRBJ2-7; D perhaps matches TRBD1 (5 bases). Germline V lookup: CDR1 SGHVS, CDR2 FQNEAQ. The CDR3 is 15 residues long. V lost 5 bases to trimming and J lost 3 bases, with 17 bases between them. The CDR3 reads CASSPSDRKNYEQYF. The CDR3 nucleotides are TGTGCCAGCAGCCCCTCTGACAGAAAGAACTACGAGCAGTACTTC.